The subject of this entry is one T cell receptor beta chain. The CDR3 sequence is 16 residues long. Germline V gene lookup returns CDR1 MGHRA and CDR2 YSYEKL. Deletions cut 2 bases from V and 0 bases from J, with 14 bases between. This sample is part of a study of blood T cell repertoires in COVID-19. At the level of the study: COVID-19 samples, acute and convalescent, were from the United States, Italy and Spain. PBMCs, B-cell-depleted T cells, or T cells provided the cDNA or gDNA that made up the material.

In the original workflow: Reference gene primer amplification gave estimated nucleated cell counts. Sequenced by immunoSEQ multiplex PCR; TCRdb stores in-frame clones only, minus some. V, J and clone size are taken as reported in that table, and D and trimming were inferred from the DNA itself. The sample consists of tens of thousands of clones, around 83% of them appearing once. Input material: peripheral blood. The chain links TRBV4-1 to TRBJ2-7; D may be TRBD1 (5 bases). The receptor comes from a human donor with acute or convalescent COVID-19. The donor label of this sample is uncertain. The CDR3 nucleotides are TGCGCCAGCAGCCAAAGGGGCGCAGGGCGCTCCTACGAGCAGTACTTC. Encoded protein: CASSQRGAGRSYEQYF.